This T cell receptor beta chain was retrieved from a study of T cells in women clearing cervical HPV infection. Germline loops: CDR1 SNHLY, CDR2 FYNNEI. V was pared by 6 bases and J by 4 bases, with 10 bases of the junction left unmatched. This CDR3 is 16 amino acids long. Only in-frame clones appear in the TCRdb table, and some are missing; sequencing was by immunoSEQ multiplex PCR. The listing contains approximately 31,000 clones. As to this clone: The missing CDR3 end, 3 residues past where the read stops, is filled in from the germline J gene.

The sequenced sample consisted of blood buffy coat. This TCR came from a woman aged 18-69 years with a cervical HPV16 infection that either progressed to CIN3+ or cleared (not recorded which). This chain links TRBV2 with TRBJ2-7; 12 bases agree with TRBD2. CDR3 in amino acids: CASSGDRLAGDYEQYF. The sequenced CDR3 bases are TGTGCCAGCAGCGGCGACAGACTAGCGGGGGATTACGAG.